A selection of T cell receptor beta chains follows, all from one sample in a study of CD8+ T cells in alopecia areata. Here immunoSEQ multiplex PCR was the method, and the copy in TCRdb shows in-frame clones only, minus some. The repertoire holds 200,000 to 250,000 clones, with about three fifths as singletons. This material consisted of CD4+ T cells sorted from blood, taken at week 4, from a patient treated with tofacitinib. The receptors shown here come from a human donor with alopecia areata. CDR3s include the opening cysteine and the closing phenylalanine or tryptophan. Each record gives: V gene, CDR3 length, J gene, D gene, clone size, CDR3 DNA, CDR3 protein. D genes are given only for firm matches. Expanded clones get a size class; other rows say once, few or many, or leave the size out.

v_gene: TRBV7-9
len: 12
j_gene: TRBJ1-4
d_gene: .
abundance: .
CDR3nt: TGTGCCAGCAGCTTGAGGAATGAAAAACTGTTTTTT
CDR3aa: CASSLRNEKLFF

v_gene: TRBV7-2
len: 14
j_gene: TRBJ2-3
d_gene: .
abundance: few
CDR3nt: TGTGCCAGCAGCTTAGCGGGGGGGCGGGATACGCAGTATTTT
CDR3aa: CASSLAGGRDTQYF

v_gene: TRBV7-2
len: 15
j_gene: TRBJ2-2
d_gene: .
abundance: .
CDR3nt: TGTGCCAGCAGCTTAGCGGGGACGAACACCGGGGAGCTGTTTTTT
CDR3aa: CASSLAGTNTGELFF

v_gene: TRBV4-1
len: 15
j_gene: TRBJ2-3
d_gene: TRBD1
abundance: few
CDR3nt: TGCGCCAGCAGCCTGACAGGGGAAGCCACAGATACGCAGTATTTT
CDR3aa: CASSLTGEATDTQYF

v_gene: TRBV30
len: 19
j_gene: TRBJ2-1
d_gene: TRBD2
abundance: .
CDR3nt: TGTGCCTGGAGTACCCGGGCTAGCGGGGGGCGCAGCTCCTACAATGAGCAGTTCTTC
CDR3aa: CAWSTRASGGRSSYNEQFF

v_gene: TRBV7-2
len: 16
j_gene: TRBJ2-2
d_gene: .
abundance: .
CDR3nt: TGTGCCAGCAGCTTAGTAAGGCAGGGCGAGACCGGGGAGCTGTTTTTT
CDR3aa: CASSLVRQGETGELFF

v_gene: TRBV27
len: 13
j_gene: TRBJ2-3
d_gene: .
abundance: few
CDR3nt: TGTGCCAGCCGTTTCAGGGGTGCAGATACGCAGTATTTT
CDR3aa: CASRFRGADTQYF

v_gene: TRBV9
len: 13
j_gene: TRBJ2-3
d_gene: .
abundance: .
CDR3nt: TGTGCCAGCAGCCCCGCAGCGTTAGATACGCAGTATTTT
CDR3aa: CASSPAALDTQYF

v_gene: TRBV6-5
len: 16
j_gene: TRBJ2-7
d_gene: .
abundance: once
CDR3nt: TGTGCCAGCAGTTACTCGAAAGTTGGAAGCTCCTACGAGCAGTACTTC
CDR3aa: CASSYSKVGSSYEQYF

v_gene: TRBV5-1
len: 13
j_gene: TRBJ2-5
d_gene: .
abundance: few
CDR3nt: TGCGCCAGCAGCCTACAACTTCAAGAGACCCAGTACTTC
CDR3aa: CASSLQLQETQYF

v_gene: TRBV7-6
len: 13
j_gene: TRBJ2-5
d_gene: .
abundance: .
CDR3nt: TGTGCCAGCAGCCTCCCCTCGGCGGGGACCCAGTACTTC
CDR3aa: CASSLPSAGTQYF

v_gene: TRBV5-1
len: 12
j_gene: TRBJ1-1
d_gene: .
abundance: .
CDR3nt: TGCGCCAGCAGCTTTGACAGGAGTTTGCCTTTCTTT
CDR3aa: CASSFDRSLPFF

v_gene: TRBV11-2
len: 14
j_gene: TRBJ2-4
d_gene: TRBD2
abundance: .
CDR3nt: TGTGCCAGCAGCTCCATAGCGGGGAATGGAATCGAGGACTTC
CDR3aa: CASSSIAGNGIEDF

v_gene: TRBV9
len: 17
j_gene: TRBJ2-5
d_gene: TRBD2
abundance: once
CDR3nt: TGTGCCAGCAGCGTCAGCCTGGGACTAGCGGGGGGGGAGACCCAGTACTTC
CDR3aa: CASSVSLGLAGGETQYF

v_gene: TRBV30
len: 15
j_gene: TRBJ1-3
d_gene: TRBD1
abundance: once
CDR3nt: TGTGCCTTAAGAAATAGACAGGGGAACGGAAACACCATATATTTT
CDR3aa: CALRNRQGNGNTIYF

v_gene: TRBV7-2
len: 14
j_gene: TRBJ1-6
d_gene: .
abundance: few
CDR3nt: TGTGCCAGCAGCCCCTCTCGTGGGGCAGCACCCCTCCACTTT
CDR3aa: CASSPSRGAAPLHF